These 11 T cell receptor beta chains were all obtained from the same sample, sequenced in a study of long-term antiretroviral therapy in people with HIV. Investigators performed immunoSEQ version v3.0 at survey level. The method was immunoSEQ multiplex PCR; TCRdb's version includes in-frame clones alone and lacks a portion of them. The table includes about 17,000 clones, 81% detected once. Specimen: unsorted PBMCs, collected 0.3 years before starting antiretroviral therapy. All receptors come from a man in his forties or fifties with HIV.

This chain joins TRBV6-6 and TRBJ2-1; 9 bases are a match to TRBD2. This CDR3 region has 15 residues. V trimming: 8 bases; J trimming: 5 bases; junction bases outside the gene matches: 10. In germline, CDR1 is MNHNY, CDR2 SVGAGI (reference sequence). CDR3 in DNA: TGTGCCAGCCGCGCTAAGGGGACTAGCAACAATGAGCAGTTCTTC. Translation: CASRAKGTSNNEQFF.

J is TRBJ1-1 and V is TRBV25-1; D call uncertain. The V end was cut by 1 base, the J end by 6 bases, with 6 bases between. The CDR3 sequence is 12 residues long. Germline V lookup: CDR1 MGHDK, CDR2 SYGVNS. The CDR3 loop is CASSEFNSEAFF. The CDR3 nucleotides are TGTGCCAGCAGTGAATTTAATTCTGAAGCTTTCTTT.

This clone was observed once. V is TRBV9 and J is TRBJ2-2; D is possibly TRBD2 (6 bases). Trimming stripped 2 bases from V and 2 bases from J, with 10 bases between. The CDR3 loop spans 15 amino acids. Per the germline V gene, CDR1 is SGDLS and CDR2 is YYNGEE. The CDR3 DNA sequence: TGTGCCAGCAGCGTTTACGGGGGAAACACCGGGGAGCTGTTTTTT. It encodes CASSVYGGNTGELFF.

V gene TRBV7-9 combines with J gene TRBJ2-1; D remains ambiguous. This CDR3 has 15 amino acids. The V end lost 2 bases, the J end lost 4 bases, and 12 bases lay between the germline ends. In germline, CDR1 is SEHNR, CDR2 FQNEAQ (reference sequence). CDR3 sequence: CASSLSSPLYNEQFF. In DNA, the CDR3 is TGTGCCAGCAGCTTATCTAGTCCCCTGTACAATGAGCAGTTCTTC. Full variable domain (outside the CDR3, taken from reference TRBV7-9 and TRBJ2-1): DTGVSQNPRHKITKRGQNVTFRCDPISEHNRLYWYRQTLGQGPEFLTYFQNEAQLEKSRLLSDRFSAERPKGSFSTLEIQRTEQGDSAMYLCASSLSSPLYNEQFFGPGTRLTVL.

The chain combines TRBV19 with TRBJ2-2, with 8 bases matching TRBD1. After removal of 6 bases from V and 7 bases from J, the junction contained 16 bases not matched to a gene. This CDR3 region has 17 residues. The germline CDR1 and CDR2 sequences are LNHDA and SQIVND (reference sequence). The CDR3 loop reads CASSLMDRALFLGELFF. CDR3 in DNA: TGTGCCAGTAGCCTAATGGACAGGGCATTGTTCCTCGGGGAGCTGTTTTTT.

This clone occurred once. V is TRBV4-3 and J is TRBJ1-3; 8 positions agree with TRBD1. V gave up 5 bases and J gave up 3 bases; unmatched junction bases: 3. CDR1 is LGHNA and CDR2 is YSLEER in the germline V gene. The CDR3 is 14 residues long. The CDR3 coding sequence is TGCGCCAGCAGCGCCAGGGGGCTTGGAAACACCATATATTTT. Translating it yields CASSARGLGNTIYF.

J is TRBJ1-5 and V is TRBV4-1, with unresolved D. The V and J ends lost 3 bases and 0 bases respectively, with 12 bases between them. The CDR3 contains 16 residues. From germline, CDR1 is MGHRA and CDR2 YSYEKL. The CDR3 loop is CASSQAGGYSNQPQHF. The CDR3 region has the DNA TGCGCCAGCAGCCAGGCGGGCGGGTATAGCAATCAGCCCCAGCATTTT.

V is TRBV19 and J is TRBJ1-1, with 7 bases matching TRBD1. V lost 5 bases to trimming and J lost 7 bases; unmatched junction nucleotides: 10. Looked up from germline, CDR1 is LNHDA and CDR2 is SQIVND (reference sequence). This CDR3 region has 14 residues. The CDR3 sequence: CASSHDREGNEAFF. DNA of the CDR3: TGTGCCAGTAGTCATGACAGGGAAGGGAATGAAGCTTTCTTT. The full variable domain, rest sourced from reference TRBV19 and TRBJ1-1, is DGGITQSPKYLFRKEGQNVTLSCEQNLNHDAMYWYRQDPGQGLRLIYYSQIVNDFQKGDIAEGYSVSREKKESFPLTVTSAQKNPTAFYLCASSHDREGNEAFFGQGTRLTVV.

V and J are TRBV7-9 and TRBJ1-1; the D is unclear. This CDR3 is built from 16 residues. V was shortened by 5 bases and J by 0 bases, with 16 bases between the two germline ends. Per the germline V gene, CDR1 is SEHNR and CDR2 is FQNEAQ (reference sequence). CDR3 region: CASSARGKHLNTEAFF. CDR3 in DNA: TGTGCCAGCAGCGCGAGAGGGAAACATTTGAACACTGAAGCTTTCTTT.

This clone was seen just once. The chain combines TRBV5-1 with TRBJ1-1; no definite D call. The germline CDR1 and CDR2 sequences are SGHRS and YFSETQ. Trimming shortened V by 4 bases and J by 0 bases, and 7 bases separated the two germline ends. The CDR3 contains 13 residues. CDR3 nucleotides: TGCGCCAGCAGCCCGCAGATGAACACTGAAGCTTTCTTT. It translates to CASSPQMNTEAFF.

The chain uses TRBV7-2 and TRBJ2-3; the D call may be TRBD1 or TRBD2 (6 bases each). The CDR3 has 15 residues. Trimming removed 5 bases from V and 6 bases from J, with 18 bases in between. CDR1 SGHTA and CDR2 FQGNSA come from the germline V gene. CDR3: CASSRQDGGWDTQYF. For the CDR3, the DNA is TGTGCCAGCAGCCGTCAGGACGGGGGCTGGGATACGCAGTATTTT.